A single sample gave rise to the 2 T cell receptor beta chains below, sequenced in a study of T cells after posttransplantation cyclophosphamide (dated by TCRdb to about 2016). The sample's treatment or condition label, decoded: high-dose cyclophosphamide on days +3 and +4 as single-agent GVHD prophylaxis. Patients in the PTCy group got busulfan and fludarabine conditioning, a marrow graft from a related or unrelated donor, and cyclophosphamide on days +3 and +4. The library was generated by the immunoSEQ multiplex PCR assay. TCRdb took over this immuneACCESS table, retaining in-frame rearrangements with V and J assigned. Such tables are incomplete; in checked studies, under half of the missing clones stem from an unresolved V gene, and the remainder is unexplained. The sample table lists roughly 20,000 clones, 74% of them with a count of one. The top ten clones comprise 27% of the sample. The source was PBMCs, collected after an allogeneic stem cell transplant with post-transplant cyclophosphamide. These receptors were obtained from a male patient aged 25-45 years who received an allogeneic stem cell transplant from a related donor, was CMV-positive, and had acute GVHD only. Following a transplant, some T cells may be graft donor cells, not patient cells.

The chain joins TRBV18 to TRBJ1-6; D is unclear. V lost 3 bases and J 6 bases, leaving 9 bases between the germline ends. Germline V gene lookup returns CDR1 KGHSH and CDR2 LQKENI. The CDR3 is 14 amino acids. CDR3 in amino acids: CASSPRESNSPLHF. The CDR3 DNA reads TGTGCCAGCTCACCCCGGGAGTCTAATTCACCCCTCCACTTT. Supplemented by reference TRBV18 and TRBJ1-6, the full variable domain reads NAGVMQNPRHLVRRRGQEARLRCSPMKGHSHVYWYRQLPEEGLKFMVYLQKENIIDESGMPKERFSAEFPKEGPSILRIQQVVRGDSAAYFCASSPRESNSPLHFGNGTRLTVT.

J is TRBJ1-1 and V is TRBV23-1; a weak D match, TRBD1 (6 bases). TRBV23-1 belongs to the ORF category, with a function that is uncertain. Between the trimmed V and J ends, which lost 3 bases and 0 bases, there was a span of 17 bases. CDR3 length: 17 residues. CDR3 nucleotide sequence: TGCGCCAGCAGTCAGCAAGGACAGTTGTCTATGAACACTGAAGCTTTCTTT. Its protein is CASSQQGQLSMNTEAFF.